Below, 29 T cell receptor beta chains from the same sample are listed, as sequenced in a study of T cell responses to AZD1222 COVID-19 vaccine. Some clones are missing from TCRdb's copy, which holds only in-frame ones; the method was immunoSEQ multiplex PCR. The table shows some 120,000 clones, with about 85% occurring only once. Sequencing was performed on peripheral blood, taken on day 0 of AZD1222 vaccination. The receptors were sampled from an adult in good health.

This clone was recorded a few times. This chain joins TRBV13 and TRBJ1-1; D is unclear. This CDR3 is 12 amino acids long. Germline V gene data show CDR1 as PRHDT and CDR2 as FYEKMQ (reference sequence). V was pared by 0 bases and J by 5 bases, with 4 bases between. CDR3 amino acids: CASSLGRTEAFF. In DNA form, the CDR3 reads TGTGCCAGCAGCTTAGGGCGGACTGAAGCTTTCTTT.

The rearrangement links TRBV29-1 to TRBJ2-2; maybe TRBD1 (6 bases). Germline V lookup: CDR1 SQVTM, CDR2 ANQGSEA. Trimming took off 4 bases at V and 4 bases at J, with 16 bases between the two ends. This CDR3 comprises 15 residues. The CDR3 sequence: CSVVKAGDPTGELFF. The CDR3 nucleotides read TGCAGCGTTGTAAAGGCAGGGGACCCCACCGGGGAGCTGTTTTTT.

This chain links TRBV29-1 with TRBJ1-1; D is uncertain. The CDR3 is 13 amino acids. The germline V gene encodes CDR1 SQVTM and CDR2 ANQGSEA. V was trimmed by 1 base and J by 0 bases, leaving 6 bases between them. DNA of the CDR3: TGCAGCGTTGAAGTAGGCATGAACACTGAAGCTTTCTTT. As protein: CSVEVGMNTEAFF.

This sequence joins TRBV7-2 and TRBJ2-1; unclear D gene. The V end was cut by 1 base, the J end by 5 bases, with 12 bases between. This CDR3 comprises 15 residues. Germline-derived CDR1 and CDR2 are SGHTA and FQGNSA. The CDR3 nucleotides read TGTGCCAGCAGCTTAGTGGTGACAACTAACAATGAGCAGTTCTTC. Translating gives CASSLVVTTNNEQFF.

This clone has a single count. The chain employs TRBV4-1 and TRBJ1-1; the D gene is possibly TRBD1 (5 bases). The CDR3 consists of 16 residues. With 0 bases removed from V and 6 bases from J, the gap between germline ends came to 17 bases. Germline V gene data show CDR1 as MGHRA and CDR2 as YSYEKL. CDR3 sequence: CASSQELVGRESEAFF. The CDR3 coding sequence is TGCGCCAGCAGCCAAGAGTTAGTGGGCAGGGAGTCTGAAGCTTTCTTT.

This clone was recorded only once. As DNA, the CDR3 is TGTGCCAGCAGTTCACTCCGGGACAGGGGGCGGGAGACCCAGTACTTC. Translated: CASSSLRDRGRETQYF. This chain joins TRBV28 and TRBJ2-5; 12 nucleotides agree with TRBD1. CDR3 size: 16 residues. The germline gives CDR1 MDHEN, CDR2 SYDVKM. Trimming took 4 bases from V and 5 from J; bases not matched to a gene: 8. Combining the CDR3 with reference TRBV28 and TRBJ2-5 gives the whole variable domain DVKVTQSSRYLVKRTGEKVFLECVQDMDHENMFWYRQDPGLGLRLIYFSYDVKMKEKGDIPEGYSVSREKKERFSLILESASTNQTSMYLCASSSLRDRGRETQYFGPGTRLLVL.

The chain has TRBV19 and TRBJ2-1; tentative D call: TRBD2 (6 bases). Trimming left V 4 bases short and J 5 bases short, with 12 bases between. Germline V gene sequence: CDR1 LNHDA, CDR2 SQIVND (reference sequence). This CDR3 spans 14 amino acids. DNA of the CDR3: TGTGCCAGTAGTAACGGGGGTTGGAACAATGAGCAGTTCTTC. It translates to CASSNGGWNNEQFF. Using reference TRBV19 and TRBJ2-1 for the parts outside the CDR3, the full variable domain is DGGITQSPKYLFRKEGQNVTLSCEQNLNHDAMYWYRQDPGQGLRLIYYSQIVNDFQKGDIAEGYSVSREKKESFPLTVTSAQKNPTAFYLCASSNGGWNNEQFFGPGTRLTVL.

The chain recombines TRBV2 with TRBJ1-1; a weak D match, TRBD1 (5 bases). V lost 6 bases to trimming and J lost 1 base, with 9 bases between them. The CDR3 has 13 residues. The germline V gene has CDR1 SNHLY and CDR2 FYNNEI. The DNA of the CDR3 is TGTGCCAGCAGGGGCCAGGGGAACACTGAAGCTTTCTTT. This encodes CASRGQGNTEAFF.

This clone was counted a single time. The genes are TRBV18 and TRBJ2-7, with unresolved D. The CDR3 covers 12 residues. In germline, CDR1 is KGHSH, CDR2 LQKENI. Trimming removed 2 bases from V and 2 bases from J, with 4 bases in between. The CDR3 spells CASSPSPYEQYF. In DNA form, the CDR3 reads TGTGCCAGCTCACCATCGCCCTACGAGCAGTACTTC.

V gene TRBV5-1 combines with J gene TRBJ2-5; D uncertain. Germline V lookup: CDR1 SGHRS, CDR2 YFSETQ. This CDR3 is built from 14 residues. The V and J ends lost 4 bases and 3 bases respectively, with 13 bases between them. CDR3 protein: CASSPQSAKETQYF. CDR3 DNA: TGCGCCAGCAGCCCGCAATCAGCCAAAGAGACCCAGTACTTC.

V and J are TRBV4-3 and TRBJ2-3; 8 positions agree with TRBD2. Germline assignment: CDR1 LGHNA and CDR2 YSLEER. The CDR3 is made up of 17 amino acids. V lost 0 bases to trimming and J lost 1 base; unmatched junction nucleotides: 6. DNA for the CDR3: TGCGCCAGCAGCCAAGATGGCAGCGGGGGACGCACAGATACGCAGTATTTT. It encodes CASSQDGSGGRTDTQYF.

The chain employs TRBV10-3 and TRBJ1-6; TRBD1 matches 7 bases. Germline CDR1 is ENHRY and CDR2 is SYGVKD. The CDR3 length is 17 residues. V dropped 0 bases and J dropped 10; count of bases not matched to a gene: 12. CDR3 DNA sequence: TGTGCCATCAGTGAGTCGGTTGGTTTCACAGGGGACTCACCCCTCCACTTT. Translation gives CAISESVGFTGDSPLHF.

The V gene is TRBV29-1, the J gene TRBJ2-7; 14 positions match TRBD2. V trimming: 4 bases; J trimming: 4 bases; junction bases outside the gene matches: 9. The length of the CDR3 is 16 residues. Germline-derived CDR1 and CDR2 are SQVTM and ANQGSEA. The CDR3 DNA reads TGCAGCGTTGTAGGACTAGCGGGGGGCCTAACATACGAGCAGTACTTC. Translating it yields CSVVGLAGGLTYEQYF.

This chain links TRBV5-1 with TRBJ2-2, with 10 bases fitting TRBD1. The V gene end was trimmed by 5 bases and the J gene end by 5 bases; junction bases not matched to a gene: 9. The CDR3 is made up of 16 amino acids. Germline V lookup: CDR1 SGHRS, CDR2 YFSETQ. CDR3 in DNA: TGCGCCAGCAGATCACCCGGGACAGGGGCTACCGGGGAGCTGTTTTTT. It translates to CASRSPGTGATGELFF. The whole variable domain, remainder taken from reference TRBV5-1 and TRBJ2-2, is KAGVTQTPRYLIKTRGQQVTLSCSPISGHRSVSWYQQTPGQGLQFLFEYFSETQRNKGNFPGRFSGRQFSNSRSEMNVSTLELGDSALYLCASRSPGTGATGELFFGEGSRLTVL.

This clone was detected only once. This chain joins TRBV7-6 and TRBJ1-5; no definite D call. The V gene's germline CDR1 is SGHVS and CDR2 FNYEAQ. Trimming took 5 bases from V and 1 from J, leaving 12 bases between them. This CDR3 contains 15 residues. CDR3 amino acids: CASSPSTVSNQPQHF. For the CDR3, the DNA is TGTGCCAGCAGCCCGAGCACCGTGAGCAATCAGCCCCAGCATTTT.

V gene TRBV24-1 combines with J gene TRBJ2-3; a possible D gene is TRBD1 (6 bases). Germline CDR1 KGHDR, CDR2 SFDVKD. This CDR3 has 16 amino acids. V was shortened by 1 base and J by 5 bases, with 15 bases between the two germline ends. CDR3 in amino acids: CATSDFRTASRDTQYF. As DNA, the CDR3 is TGTGCCACCAGTGATTTCAGGACAGCTTCTAGAGATACGCAGTATTTT.

V is TRBV28 and J is TRBJ1-6; TRBD1 agrees at 7 bases. The germline CDR1 and CDR2 sequences are MDHEN and SYDVKM. V trimming: 7 bases; J trimming: 5 bases; junction bases outside the gene matches: 8. The CDR3 covers 15 residues. This CDR3 is CASKVSDRHNSPLHF. CDR3 nucleotides: TGTGCCAGCAAAGTTTCGGACAGGCATAATTCACCCCTCCACTTT. The complete variable domain, with remaining parts taken from reference TRBV28 and TRBJ1-6, reads DVKVTQSSRYLVKRTGEKVFLECVQDMDHENMFWYRQDPGLGLRLIYFSYDVKMKEKGDIPEGYSVSREKKERFSLILESASTNQTSMYLCASKVSDRHNSPLHFGNGTRLTVT.

This chain connects TRBV20-1 to TRBJ2-7, with D hard to call. Germline lookup yields CDR1 DFQATT and CDR2 SNEGSKA (reference sequence). There are 10 residues in the CDR3. The V end was cut by 2 bases, the J end by 4 bases, with 3 bases between. In nucleotides, the CDR3 is TGCAGTGCTAGACGGTACGAGCAGTACTTC. It specifies CSARRYEQYF.

This chain joins TRBV24-1 and TRBJ1-2; no clear D. The CDR3 runs 13 residues. Germline CDR1 is KGHDR and CDR2 is SFDVKD. The V end lost 4 bases, the J end lost 4 bases, and 9 bases lay between the germline ends. Here the CDR3 reads CATSEAGRYGYTF. The CDR3 coding sequence is TGTGCCACCAGTGAAGCAGGACGCTATGGCTACACCTTC.

CDR3 region: CASSQAGQGEKLFF. The DNA for the CDR3 is TGTGCCAGCAGCCAGGCCGGACAGGGTGAAAAACTGTTTTTT. The chain links TRBV3-1 (or the pseudogene TRBV3-2) to TRBJ1-4; 8 bases are a match to TRBD1. Trimming removed 3 bases from V and 7 bases from J; junction bases left unmatched: 4. The CDR3 consists of 14 residues. CDR1 is LGHDT and CDR2 is YNNKEL in the germline V gene (reference sequence).

A word on this clone: Other DNA sequences from this sample encode an identical CDR3 as well. This chain links TRBV5-1 with TRBJ2-2; maybe TRBD2 (5 bases). Germline assignment: CDR1 SGHRS and CDR2 YFSETQ. Deletions cut 0 bases from V and 2 bases from J, with 8 bases between. CDR3 length equals 15 residues. In nucleotides, the CDR3 is TGCGCCAGCAGCTTGGTTGCGGGTAACACCGGGGAGCTGTTTTTT. It encodes CASSLVAGNTGELFF.

This chain connects TRBV2 to TRBJ2-1; 8 bases agree with TRBD2. The CDR3 totals 14 residues. V lost 6 bases, J lost 7 bases, and 8 bases stayed unmatched. CDR1 and CDR2 (germline): SNHLY, FYNNEI. DNA of the CDR3: TGTGCCAGCAGAACCGGGACTAGTATAAATGAGCAGTTCTTC. The encoded protein is CASRTGTSINEQFF. The full variable domain, in which reference TRBV2 and TRBJ2-1 provide the parts outside the CDR3, is EPEVTQTPSHQVTQMGQEVILRCVPISNHLYFYWYRQILGQKVEFLVSFYNNEISEKSEIFDDQFSVERPDGSNFTLKIRSTKLEDSAMYFCASRTGTSINEQFFGPGTRLTVL.

This chain connects TRBV6-5 to TRBJ1-5; 7 bases map to TRBD1. Germline CDR1 reads MNHEY; CDR2 reads SVGAGI. This CDR3 has 14 residues. The J segment lost 1 base and the V segment lost 10 bases, leaving 7 bases of the junction unmatched. CDR3 sequence (DNA): TGTGCCACCCAGACAGGGATGAGCAATCAGCCCCAGCATTTT. Amino acids: CATQTGMSNQPQHF.

This sequence joins TRBV10-2 and TRBJ1-5, with a tentative D call TRBD1 (5 bases). CDR3 length: 18 amino acids. Germline V gives CDR1 WSHSY, CDR2 SAAADI. V was trimmed by 0 bases and J by 0 bases, leaving 15 bases between them. The DNA of the CDR3 is TGCGCCAGCAGTGAGTCCCTGGGGGGACCTGTTAGCAATCAGCCCCAGCATTTT. Translated: CASSESLGGPVSNQPQHF.

This clone was picked up one time. The V call is TRBV11-2, the J call TRBJ1-4; possible D gene TRBD1, 5 bases. The CDR3 totals 16 residues. The germline V gene encodes CDR1 SGHAT and CDR2 FQNNGV. Trimming removed 5 bases at V and 8 bases at J, with 21 bases between. The CDR3 protein is CASSPNTGLWGEKLFF. The DNA of the CDR3 is TGTGCCAGCAGCCCCAACACGGGGCTGTGGGGGGAAAAACTGTTTTTT.

The V call is TRBV4-2, the J call TRBJ1-5; D possibly corresponds to TRBD1 (6 bases). Trimming pared 0 bases from V and 7 bases from J, leaving 16 bases between. This CDR3 contains 16 residues. Germline V gene data show CDR1 as LGHNA and CDR2 as YNFKEQ. The CDR3 nucleotides read TGTGCCAGCAGCCAAGAGGGGGCGCGGTCGGAGCAGCCCCAGCATTTT. Protein product: CASSQEGARSEQPQHF.

The chain is built from TRBV3-1 (or the pseudogene TRBV3-2) and TRBJ1-1; D may be TRBD1 (5 bases). The CDR3 is 17 amino acids. In germline, CDR1 is LGHDT, CDR2 YNNKEL (reference sequence). V lost 2 bases, J lost 1 base, and 17 bases lay in between. The CDR3 region is CASSQSGNRQRNTEAFF. The CDR3 DNA reads as TGTGCCAGCAGCCAATCCGGGAACCGACAGAGGAACACTGAAGCTTTCTTT.

The chain recombines TRBV7-9 with TRBJ2-7; D gene ambiguous. The CDR3 totals 14 residues. The V gene lost 5 bases and the J gene lost 2 bases, with 13 bases spanning the gap. Germline lookup yields CDR1 SEHNR and CDR2 FQNEAQ (reference sequence). In DNA, the CDR3 is TGTGCCAGCAGCCCGAGAAACGCCGCCTACGAGCAGTACTTC. This gives the protein CASSPRNAAYEQYF.

The chain is built from TRBV3-1 (or the pseudogene TRBV3-2) and TRBJ1-5; 8 bases agree with TRBD1. Trimming cost V 6 bases and J 6 bases; bases outside gene matches: 13. The germline V gene has CDR1 LGHDT and CDR2 YNNKEL (reference sequence). The CDR3 has 16 amino acids. CDR3 sequence (DNA): TGTGCCAGCAGGCTAGGACAGGGTAATTTCTTTCAGCCCCAGCATTTT. Amino acids: CASRLGQGNFFQPQHF.